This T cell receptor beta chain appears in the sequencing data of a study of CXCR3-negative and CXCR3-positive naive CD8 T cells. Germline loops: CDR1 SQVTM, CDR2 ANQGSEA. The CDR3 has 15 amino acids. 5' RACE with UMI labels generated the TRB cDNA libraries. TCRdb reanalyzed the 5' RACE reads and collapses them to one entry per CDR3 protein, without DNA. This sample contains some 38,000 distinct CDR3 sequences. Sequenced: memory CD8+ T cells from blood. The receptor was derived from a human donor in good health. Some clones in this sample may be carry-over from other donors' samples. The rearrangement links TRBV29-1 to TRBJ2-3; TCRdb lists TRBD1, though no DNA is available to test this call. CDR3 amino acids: CSALRSGAFTDTQYF.